Listed below are T cell receptor beta chains from one sample, sequenced in a study of T cells in Graves' hyperthyroidism and ophthalmopathy. TCRdb used MiXCR to reprocess the multiplex PCR reads, holding one entry per CDR3 protein. The table lists 500,000 to 650,000 distinct CDR3 sequences, 17% of them singletons. Sequencing input: blood. The receptors shown here come from a woman between 18 and 29 years old with Graves' ophthalmopathy. CDR3s include the opening cysteine and the closing phenylalanine or tryptophan. The D gene is left open where the match is weak. Expanded clones are given a class, and other clones once, few, many or no size at all.

TRBD2	TRBV20-1	TRBJ2-3	-	TGCAGTGCGCTTACTAGCGGGAGGGTAGATACGCAGTATTTT	CSALTSGRVDTQYF
TRBD1	TRBV7-2	TRBJ2-5	-	TGTGCCAGCAGCTTTGACAGGGTAGAAGAGACCCAGTACTTC	CASSFDRVEETQYF
TRBD2	TRBV2	TRBJ2-5	many	TGTGCCAGCAGGACCGGGACTAGCGGGGGAGAGACCCAGTACTTC	CASRTGTSGGETQYF
TRBD1	TRBV6-2/TRBV6-3	TRBJ1-2	-	TGTGCCAGCAGCCAGGGGCCGGGACAGCGGACGGGCTACACCTTC	CASSQGPGQRTGYTF
-	TRBV19	TRBJ1-1	once	TGTGCCAGTACCCCACTTGGGAACACTGAAGCTTTCTTT	CASTPLGNTEAFF
-	TRBV7-8	TRBJ2-7	many	TGTGCCAGCAGCTTATTTTCGGGCCAGCCCTACGAGCAGTACTTC	CASSLFSGQPYEQYF
-	TRBV7-2	TRBJ1-2	-	TGTGCCAGTAGTACCCGAGACGAGAACTATGGCTACACCTTC	CASSTRDENYGYTF
TRBD2	TRBV3-1	TRBJ2-3	many	TGTGCCAGCAGCCAAGATAGTCTAGCGGGGGGCACAGATACGCAGTATTTT	CASSQDSLAGGTDTQYF
-	TRBV11-2	TRBJ2-1	few	TGTGCCAGCAGCCCCAGCTTGAATGAGCAGTTCTTC	CASSPSLNEQFF
TRBD1	TRBV5-1	TRBJ1-5	many	TGCGCCAGCAGCTTGGATACAGGGGGCGGTCAGCCCCAGCATTTT	CASSLDTGGGQPQHF
-	TRBV4-3	TRBJ2-2	-	TGCGCCAGCAGACCCGGGACGAACGGCAGGGAGCTGTTTTTT	CASRPGTNGRELFF
-	TRBV6-2/TRBV6-3	TRBJ2-7	many	TGTGCCAGCAGTTGGGGCGGGACCTACGAGCAGTACTTC	CASSWGGTYEQYF
-	TRBV27	TRBJ1-2	-	TGTGCCAGCAGCCCCGGCTTAGCGCCCACCCCCGGGTACACCTTC	CASSPGLAPTPGYTF
TRBD1	TRBV13	TRBJ1-3	many	TGTGCCAGCAGCAGCCGGGACAGGGGGTACACCATATATTTT	CASSSRDRGYTIYF
-	TRBV27	TRBJ2-7	many	TGTGCCAGCAGTTTCTCCTCGGGTTCGTCCTACGAGCAGTACTTC	CASSFSSGSSYEQYF
-	TRBV6-2/TRBV6-3	TRBJ2-7	many	TGTGCCAGCGGGAGGTGGGACTCCTACGAGCAGTACTTC	CASGRWDSYEQYF
-	TRBV11-1	TRBJ1-1	many	TGTGCCAGCAGCCCATCCTTTAGGGGGTCCATGAACACTGAAGCTTTCTTT	CASSPSFRGSMNTEAFF
-	TRBV5-5	TRBJ1-4	many	TGTGCCAGCAGCTTGGCAGGGACTAATGAAAAACTGTTTTTT	CASSLAGTNEKLFF
-	TRBV6-2/TRBV6-3	TRBJ2-7	many	TGTGCCACCCTTACAGGGAACTACTACGAGCAGTACTTC	CATLTGNYYEQYF
TRBD1	TRBV12-3/TRBV12-4	TRBJ1-1	many	TGTGCCAGCAGTTCGATGACAGGGGAGAACACTGAAGCTTTCTTT	CASSSMTGENTEAFF
-	TRBV4-2	TRBJ2-5	-	TGTGCCAGCAGCCACTTGTCCGGGACATCTTTAGGGCAAGAGACCCAGTACTTC	CASSHLSGTSLGQETQYF
-	TRBV5-6	TRBJ1-2	many	TGTGCCAGCAGCTTACGGCGGGGAGGCTACACCTTC	CASSLRRGGYTF
TRBD1	TRBV7-9	TRBJ1-1	-	TGTGCCAGCAGCACACAGGGGTCTGGGAACACTGAAGCTTTCTTT	CASSTQGSGNTEAFF
-	TRBV2	TRBJ2-7	-	TGTGCCAGCGTTCTCGACAGCTACGAGCAGTACTTC	CASVLDSYEQYF
TRBD1	TRBV12-3/TRBV12-4	TRBJ2-2	-	TGTGCCAGCAGTTTACGGACAGGGAGGCCCGGGGAGCTGTTTTTT	CASSLRTGRPGELFF
TRBD1	TRBV3-1	TRBJ2-1	many	TGTGCCAGCAGCGCCGACAGGGTACGGCAGTTCTTC	CASSADRVRQFF
TRBD1	TRBV12-3/TRBV12-4	TRBJ1-2	many	TGTGCCAGCAGTTTCTCCGGGACAGGGAAGGGGGATGGTGGCTACACCTTC	CASSFSGTGKGDGGYTF
-	TRBV19	TRBJ1-1	-	TGTGCCAGTTCGAAAGGGGAGGGATTGTGGAACACTGAAGCTTTCTTT	CASSKGEGLWNTEAFF
TRBD2	TRBV29-1	TRBJ2-7	few	TGCAGCGTCGGACTAGCGGAAACCTACGAGCAGTACTTC	CSVGLAETYEQYF
-	TRBV15	TRBJ2-7	many	TGTGCCACCAGCAGAACGGGAGTTGCCCCCGAGCAGTACTTC	CATSRTGVAPEQYF
TRBD1	TRBV11-2	TRBJ2-5	many	TGTGCCAGCAGCTTAGAGGCCGGGACAGGGGCCCTACGGACCCAGTACTTC	CASSLEAGTGALRTQYF
-	TRBV5-5	TRBJ1-4	many	TGTGCCAGCAGCTTCGGAGGGGCGCCTAATGAAAAACTGTTTTTT	CASSFGGAPNEKLFF
-	TRBV15	TRBJ2-7	few	TGTGCCACCAGCAGATCCGCGACACGGCCCTACGAGCAGTACTTC	CATSRSATRPYEQYF
TRBD1	TRBV6-1	TRBJ2-5	many	TGTGCCAGCAGCAACAGGGGCCAGACCCAGTACTTC	CASSNRGQTQYF
TRBD1	TRBV30	TRBJ1-1	many	TGTGCCTGGAGCCCCGGACAGGGGGTCCCTGAAGCTTTCTTT	CAWSPGQGVPEAFF
TRBD2	TRBV19	TRBJ2-3	-	TGTGCCAGTACTAGCGGGGGACCACAAGATACGCAGTATTTT	CASTSGGPQDTQYF
-	TRBV18	TRBJ1-2	many	TGTGCCAGCTCGCGGGGGCACTATGGCTACACCTTC	CASSRGHYGYTF
-	TRBV12-3/TRBV12-4	TRBJ1-2	many	TGTGCCAGCAGTTTAATGGGGGCTTATGGCTACACCTTC	CASSLMGAYGYTF
-	TRBV9	TRBJ1-2	-	TGTGCCAGCAGCCCCACAGATTCTGAACCCTATGGCTACACCTTC	CASSPTDSEPYGYTF
TRBD2	TRBV27	TRBJ2-1	many	TGTGCCAGCAGTTTATCGAGTGTTTCCTCTGGACTAGCGTACAATGAGCAGTTCTTC	CASSLSSVSSGLAYNEQFF
-	TRBV15	TRBJ2-3	once	TGTGCCACCAGCGCCCCTAAAGAGGCTAGCGCGGCAGATACGCAGTATTTT	CATSAPKEASAADTQYF
-	TRBV6-1	TRBJ1-1	many	TGTGCCAGCAGTTATTCCCTGAGAGGGAACACTGAAGCTTTCTTT	CASSYSLRGNTEAFF
TRBD2	TRBV2	TRBJ2-1	many	TGTGCCAGCAGGTTAGCTAGCGGGAGGGGCAATGAGCAGTTCTTC	CASRLASGRGNEQFF
-	TRBV6-1	TRBJ2-2	few	TGTGCCAGCAGTTACGCGCCCACCGGGGAGCTGTTTTTT	CASSYAPTGELFF
-	TRBV30	TRBJ2-7	many	TGTGCCTGGAGTGTCACAGGGAGCTCCTACGAGCAGTACTTC	CAWSVTGSSYEQYF
-	TRBV6-5	TRBJ1-5	-	TGTGCCAGCAGTTCTAGGCCCACGTGGACAGTCGTGATTAGGTCTTTAGGAAATCAGCCCCAGCATTTT	CASSSRPTWTVVIRSLGNQPQHF
TRBD1	TRBV2	TRBJ2-7	many	TGTGCCAGCAGTGAACCGGGACAGGGAGCCCACGAGCAGTACTTC	CASSEPGQGAHEQYF
-	TRBV12-3/TRBV12-4	TRBJ2-3	-	TGTGCCAGCAGCTCCTATTCGGGGGCAGATACGCAGTATTTT	CASSSYSGADTQYF
-	TRBV2	TRBJ1-6	-	TGTGCCAGCAAAGACAGGACCTATTCACCCCTCCACTTT	CASKDRTYSPLHF
-	TRBV27	TRBJ1-6	-	TGTGCCAGCAGTTGGGGTGGTGGCAGGGGAAATTCACCCCTCCACTTT	CASSWGGGRGNSPLHF
-	TRBV18	TRBJ2-1	many	TGTGCCAGCTCACCACTGGGGGAGACTTACAATGAGCAGTTCTTC	CASSPLGETYNEQFF
TRBD1	TRBV28	TRBJ2-2	-	TGTGCCAGCAGAATGACAGGGGGGTCGGTGCTGGAGCTGTTTTTT	CASRMTGGSVLELFF
-	TRBV5-1	TRBJ2-2	many	TGCGCCAGCAGCTTGGCGTTCAGAGGCGTCGGGGAGCTGTTTTTT	CASSLAFRGVGELFF
-	TRBV15	TRBJ2-1	many	TGTGCCACGGGGGAAGACAATGAGCAGTTCTTC	CATGEDNEQFF
-	TRBV20-1	TRBJ1-1	-	TGCAGTGCTAGAGAGCAACCGAACACTGAAGCTTTCTTT	CSAREQPNTEAFF
-	TRBV13	TRBJ1-1	many	TGTGCCAGCAGCCCCCCCCTCGGGGAGGGCACTGAAGCTTTCTTT	CASSPPLGEGTEAFF
TRBD1	TRBV12-3/TRBV12-4	TRBJ1-6	few	TGTGCCAGCAGTCGACAGGGCCGTAATTCACCCCTCCACTTT	CASSRQGRNSPLHF
-	TRBV28	TRBJ2-7	many	TGTGCCAGCAGACCCCGGGTGGGGGTTGGCGACTTC	CASRPRVGVGDF
-	TRBV10-3	TRBJ1-3	many	TGTGCCATCAGTGAGTCCGTACCGCTCTCTGGAAACACCATATATTTT	CAISESVPLSGNTIYF